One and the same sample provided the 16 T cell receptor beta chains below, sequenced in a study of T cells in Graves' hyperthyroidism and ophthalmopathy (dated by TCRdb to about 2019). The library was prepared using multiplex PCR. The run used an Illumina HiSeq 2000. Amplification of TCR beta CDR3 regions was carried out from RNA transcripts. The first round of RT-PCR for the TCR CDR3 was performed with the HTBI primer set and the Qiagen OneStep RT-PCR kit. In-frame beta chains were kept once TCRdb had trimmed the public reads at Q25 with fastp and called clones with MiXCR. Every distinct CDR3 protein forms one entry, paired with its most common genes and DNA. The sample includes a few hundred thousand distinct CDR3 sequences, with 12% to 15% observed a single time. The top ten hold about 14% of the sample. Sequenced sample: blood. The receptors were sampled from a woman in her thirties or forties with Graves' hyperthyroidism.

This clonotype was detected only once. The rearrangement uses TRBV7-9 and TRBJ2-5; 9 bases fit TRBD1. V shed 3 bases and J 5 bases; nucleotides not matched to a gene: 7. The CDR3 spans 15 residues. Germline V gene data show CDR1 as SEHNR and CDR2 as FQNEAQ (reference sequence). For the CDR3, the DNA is TGTGCCAGCAGCTTCACAGGGGGCGAGTGGGAGACCCAGTACTTC. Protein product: CASSFTGGEWETQYF.

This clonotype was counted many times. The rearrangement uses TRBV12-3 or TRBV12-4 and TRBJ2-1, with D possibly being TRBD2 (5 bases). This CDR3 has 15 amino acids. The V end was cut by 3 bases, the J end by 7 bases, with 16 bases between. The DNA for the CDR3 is TGTGCCAGCAGTTTCGGGAACCCATTCTCGAATGAGCAGTTCTTC. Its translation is CASSFGNPFSNEQFF.

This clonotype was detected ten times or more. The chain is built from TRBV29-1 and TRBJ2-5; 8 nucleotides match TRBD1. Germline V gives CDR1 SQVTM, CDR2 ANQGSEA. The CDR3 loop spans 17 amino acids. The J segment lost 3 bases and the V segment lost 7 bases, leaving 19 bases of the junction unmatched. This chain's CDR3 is CSGNAGRGRAREETQYF. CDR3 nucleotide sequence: TGCAGCGGGAATGCTGGCAGGGGGCGGGCCCGCGAAGAGACCCAGTACTTC.

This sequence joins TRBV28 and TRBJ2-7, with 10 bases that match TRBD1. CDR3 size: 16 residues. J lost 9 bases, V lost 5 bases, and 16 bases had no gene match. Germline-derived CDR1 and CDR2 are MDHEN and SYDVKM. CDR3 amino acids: CASSLTSGTGAGGQYF. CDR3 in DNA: TGTGCCAGCAGTCTCACCTCCGGGACAGGGGCCGGGGGGCAGTACTTC.

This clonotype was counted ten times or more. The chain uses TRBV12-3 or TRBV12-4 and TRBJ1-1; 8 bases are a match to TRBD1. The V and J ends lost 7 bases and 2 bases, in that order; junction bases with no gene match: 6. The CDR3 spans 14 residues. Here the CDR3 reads CASNEDRANTEAFF. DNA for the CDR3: TGTGCCAGCAATGAGGACAGGGCCAACACTGAAGCTTTCTTT.

For the CDR3, the DNA is TGTGCCAGCAGCCAAGATCTTGGGACCCGGATCTACAATGAGCAGTTCTTC. Protein: CASSQDLGTRIYNEQFF. J is TRBJ2-1 and V is TRBV3-1, with D perhaps given as TRBD1 or TRBD2 (5 bases each). CDR1 and CDR2 (germline): LGHDT, YNNKEL (reference sequence). This CDR3 is built from 17 residues. V dropped 0 bases and J dropped 3 bases, with 15 bases sitting between them.

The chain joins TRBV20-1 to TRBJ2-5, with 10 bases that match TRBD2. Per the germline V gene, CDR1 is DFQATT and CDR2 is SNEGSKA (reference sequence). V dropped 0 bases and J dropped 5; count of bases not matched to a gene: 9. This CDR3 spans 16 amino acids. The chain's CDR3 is CSARDVMASGSETQYF. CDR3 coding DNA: TGCAGTGCTAGAGATGTGATGGCTAGCGGGAGCGAGACCCAGTACTTC.

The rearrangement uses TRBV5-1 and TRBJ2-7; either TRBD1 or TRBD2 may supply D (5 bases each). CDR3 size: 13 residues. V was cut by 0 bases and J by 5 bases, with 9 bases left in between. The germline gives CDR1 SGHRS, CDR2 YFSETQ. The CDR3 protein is CASSLDGANEQYF. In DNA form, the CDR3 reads TGCGCCAGCAGCTTGGACGGGGCCAACGAGCAGTACTTC.

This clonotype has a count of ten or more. The CDR3 sequence: CAWTPTANEQFF. CDR3 DNA: TGTGCCTGGACCCCGACAGCTAATGAGCAGTTCTTC. The chain uses TRBV30 and TRBJ2-1; D perhaps matches TRBD1 (5 bases). CDR1 and CDR2 (germline): GTSNPN, SVGIG (reference sequence). CDR3 length: 12 residues. V lost 4 bases to trimming and J lost 7 bases, with 11 bases between them. The whole variable domain, remainder taken from reference TRBV30 and TRBJ2-1, is SQTIHQWPATLVQPVGSPLSLECTVEGTSNPNLYWYRQAAGRGLQLLFYSVGIGQISSEVPQNLSASRPQDRQFILSSKKLLLSDSGFYLCAWTPTANEQFFGPGTRLTVL.

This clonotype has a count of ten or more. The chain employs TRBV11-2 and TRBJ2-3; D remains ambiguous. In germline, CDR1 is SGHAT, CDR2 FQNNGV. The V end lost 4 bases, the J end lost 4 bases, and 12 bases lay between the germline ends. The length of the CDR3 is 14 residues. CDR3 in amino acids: CASSSRSIADTQYF. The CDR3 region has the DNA TGTGCCAGCAGCTCTAGGAGTATCGCAGATACGCAGTATTTT.

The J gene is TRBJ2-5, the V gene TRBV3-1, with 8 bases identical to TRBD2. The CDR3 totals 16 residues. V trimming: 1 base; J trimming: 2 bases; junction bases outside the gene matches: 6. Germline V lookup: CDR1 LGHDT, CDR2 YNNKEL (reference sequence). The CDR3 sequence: CASSQGPGGLQETQYF. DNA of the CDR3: TGTGCCAGCAGCCAAGGTCCGGGGGGGCTACAAGAGACCCAGTACTTC.

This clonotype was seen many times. The CDR3 DNA reads as TGTGCCATCAGCCCTCTTTACAGGGACACTGAAGCTTTCTTT. It is translated as CAISPLYRDTEAFF. The V and J genes are TRBV10-3 and TRBJ1-1; a weak D match, TRBD1 (6 bases). The length of the CDR3 is 14 residues. Germline V gives CDR1 ENHRY, CDR2 SYGVKD. V gave up 6 bases and J gave up 3 bases, with 14 bases separating them.

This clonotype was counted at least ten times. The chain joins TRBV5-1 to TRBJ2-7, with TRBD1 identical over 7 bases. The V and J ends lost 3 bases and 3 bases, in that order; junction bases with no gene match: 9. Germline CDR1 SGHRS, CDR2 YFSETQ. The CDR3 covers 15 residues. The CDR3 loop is CASSSRDSGVYEQYF. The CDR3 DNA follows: TGCGCCAGCAGCTCCCGGGACAGTGGGGTCTACGAGCAGTACTTC.

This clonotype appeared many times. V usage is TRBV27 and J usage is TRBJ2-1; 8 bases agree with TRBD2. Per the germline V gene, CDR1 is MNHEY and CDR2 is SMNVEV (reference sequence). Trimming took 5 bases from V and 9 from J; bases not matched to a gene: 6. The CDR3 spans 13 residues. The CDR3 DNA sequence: TGTGCCAGCAGTGCTAGCGGGCGTAGTGAGCAGTTCTTC. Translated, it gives CASSASGRSEQFF.

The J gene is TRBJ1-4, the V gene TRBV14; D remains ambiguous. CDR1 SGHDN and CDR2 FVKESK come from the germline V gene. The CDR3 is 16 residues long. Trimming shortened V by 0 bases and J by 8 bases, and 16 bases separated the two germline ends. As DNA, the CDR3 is TGTGCCAGCAGCCAAGAAATATTCGGCAGGAGGGAAAAACTGTTTTTT. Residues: CASSQEIFGRREKLFF.

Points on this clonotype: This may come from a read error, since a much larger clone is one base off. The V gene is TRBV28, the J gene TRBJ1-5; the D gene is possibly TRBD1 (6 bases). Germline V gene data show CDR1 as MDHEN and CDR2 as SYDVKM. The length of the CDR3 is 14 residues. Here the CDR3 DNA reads TGTGCCAGCAGTCAGGACAGCAGCAATCAGCCCCGGCATTTT. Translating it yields CASSQDSSNQPRHF.